This T cell receptor (beta chain) was captured by sequencing in a study of blood T cell repertoires in COVID-19. About the research overall: Acute and convalescent COVID-19 specimens originated in the United States, Italy and Spain. Sources were T cells, B-cell-depleted T cells, or PBMCs; the material itself was cDNA or gDNA.

Unmatched junction bases numbered 6, after V lost 1 base and J lost 4 bases. The CDR3 sequence is 15 residues long. The germline CDR1 and CDR2 sequences are LNHNV and YYDKDF (reference sequence). Authors' data handling: Cell counts per sample came from amplifying reference gene primers. TCRdb keeps only in-frame clones here, not all; method: immunoSEQ multiplex PCR. That table supplies the V and J calls and clone size; D and trimming were determined from the DNA. The repertoire consists of roughly 71,000 clones, with roughly 80% occurring once and the leading ten covering 18%. The clonotype originates from a man in his sixties or seventies who had recovered from COVID-19. Sequencing was done on a sample of peripheral blood. The gene calls are TRBV15 and TRBJ1-1, with 7 positions matching TRBD1. The CDR3 protein is CATSRAPPGGTEAFF. The CDR3 region has the DNA TGTGCCACCAGCAGAGCCCCGCCAGGGGGCACTGAAGCTTTCTTT.